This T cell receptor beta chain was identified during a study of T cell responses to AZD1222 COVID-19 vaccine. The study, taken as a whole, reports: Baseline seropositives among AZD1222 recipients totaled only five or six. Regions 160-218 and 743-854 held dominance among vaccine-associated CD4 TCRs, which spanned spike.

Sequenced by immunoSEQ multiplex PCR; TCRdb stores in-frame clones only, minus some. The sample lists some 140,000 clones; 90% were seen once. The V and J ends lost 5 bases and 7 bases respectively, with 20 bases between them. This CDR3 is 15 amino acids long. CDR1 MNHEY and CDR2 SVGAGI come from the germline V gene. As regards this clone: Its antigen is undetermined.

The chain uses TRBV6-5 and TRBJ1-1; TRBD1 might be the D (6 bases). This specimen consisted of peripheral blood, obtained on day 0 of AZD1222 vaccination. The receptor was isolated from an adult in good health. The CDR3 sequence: CASSTIGGAGSEAFF. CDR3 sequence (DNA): TGTGCCAGCAGTACCATCGGGGGCGCCGGTAGTGAAGCTTTCTTT.